This T cell receptor (beta chain) comes out of a study of control samples from healthy donors and cancer patients. Some clones are missing from TCRdb's copy, which holds only in-frame ones; the method was immunoSEQ multiplex PCR. The table has about 19,000 clones, around four fifths seen once. The CDR3 totals 16 residues. Trimming stripped 4 bases from V and 7 bases from J, with 19 bases between. Germline CDR1 SGHAT, CDR2 FQNNGV. This clone appeared once. The V gene is TRBV11-2, the J gene TRBJ1-4; tentatively, D is TRBD1 (6 bases). The sample consisted of PBMCs. The sequence derives from a woman aged 70 to 79 with lung cancer. The CDR3 sequence: CASSWAWGASGEKLFF. CDR3 nucleotides: TGTGCCAGCAGCTGGGCATGGGGGGCTAGTGGTGAAAAACTGTTTTTT.